The clone carrying this T cell receptor (beta chain) has more than one count but fewer than ten. Germline V lookup: CDR1 GTSNPN, CDR2 SVGIG (reference sequence). V dropped 0 bases and J dropped 6 bases, with 11 bases sitting between them. The CDR3 is 13 amino acids. Measured with immunoSEQ multiplex PCR; TCRdb has only the in-frame clones, and not every one. The sample has over 60,000 clones, less than 90% seen once; the top ten hold roughly 0.62%. The data belong to a study of OX40 agonist ivuxolimab in advanced cancers. The rearrangement uses TRBV30 and TRBJ1-1; D is unclear. This clonotype was obtained from an adult with an advanced solid tumor such as melanoma, head and neck, liver or kidney cancer. The sequences come from CD4+ or CD8+ T cells sorted from blood, collected in a trial of the OX40 agonist ivuxolimab. The CDR3 nucleotides are TGTGCCTGGAGTGTTTTTTCGTCGGCTGAAGCTTTCTTT. This codes for CAWSVFSSAEAFF.